Listed below are T cell receptor beta chains from one sample, sequenced in a study of CD8 T cells in ankylosing spondylitis. TCRdb redid the calling of the 5' RACE reads with MiXCR, one entry per CDR3 protein. Altogether 300,000 to 350,000 distinct CDR3 sequences are present, roughly 14% being singletons, with the ten largest covering 0.85% to 1.4%. The specimen was blood, either unsorted or a sorted T cell fraction (not recorded which). These receptors originate from a male donor with ankylosing spondylitis or in good health (not recorded which). CDR3s include the opening cysteine and the closing phenylalanine or tryptophan. Each record gives: clone size, V gene, D gene, J gene, CDR3 protein, CDR3 DNA. D genes are given only for firm matches. Part of the rows lack a size; the others show once, few, many or a class for expanded clones.

.	TRBV19	.	TRBJ2-1	CASSPEGNSYNEQFF	TGTGCCAGTAGTCCCGAGGGAAACTCCTACAATGAGCAGTTCTTC
.	TRBV20-1	.	TRBJ2-5	CSAKIYSGSKTQYF	TGCAGTGCCAAAATATACTCGGGGAGTAAGACCCAGTACTTC
many	TRBV29-1	.	TRBJ1-1	CSFRRNTEAFF	TGCAGCTTCCGGAGGAACACTGAAGCTTTCTTT
few	TRBV5-6	.	TRBJ2-7	CASSLGGGASYEQYF	TGTGCCAGCAGCTTGGGGGGCGGAGCCTCCTACGAGCAGTACTTC
.	TRBV4-1	.	TRBJ2-3	CASSQDSTTDTQYF	TGCGCCAGCAGCCAAGACTCTACGACAGATACGCAGTATTTT
.	TRBV30	.	TRBJ2-3	CAWSVEVSLGTDTQYF	TGTGCCTGGAGTGTAGAGGTGTCGTTGGGCACAGATACGCAGTATTTT
many	TRBV20-1	TRBD2	TRBJ2-3	CSARRGSGGTDTQYF	TGCAGTGCTAGAAGGGGTAGCGGGGGCACAGATACGCAGTATTTT
.	TRBV5-1	TRBD1	TRBJ2-6	CASSPSPGQGFSGANVLTF	TGCGCCAGCAGCCCTTCCCCGGGACAGGGATTCTCTGGGGCCAACGTCCTGACTTTC
.	TRBV3-1	.	TRBJ2-3	CASSQEGSTQYF	TGTGCCAGCAGCCAAGAGGGGAGTACGCAGTATTTT
.	TRBV11-1	TRBD2	TRBJ2-3	CASSSGTSGASSTDTQYF	TGTGCCAGCAGCTCCGGGACTAGCGGGGCGTCTAGCACAGATACGCAGTATTTT
few	TRBV3-1	.	TRBJ1-2	CASTPSVGLYGYTF	TGTGCCAGCACCCCGTCCGTCGGGCTCTATGGCTACACCTTC
few	TRBV4-1	TRBD2	TRBJ2-7	CASSQVPAGGDEQYF	TGCGCCAGCAGCCAAGTGCCAGCGGGAGGGGACGAGCAGTACTTC
.	TRBV29-1	.	TRBJ2-7	CSVEAPLDGYEQYF	TGCAGCGTTGAAGCCCCTCTGGACGGCTACGAGCAGTACTTC
.	TRBV5-1	TRBD1	TRBJ2-2	CASSFGPGTGYGVGTGTGELFF	TGCGCCAGCAGCTTCGGGCCCGGGACAGGGTATGGAGTTGGAACTGGCACCGGGGAGCTGTTTTTT
few	TRBV12-3/TRBV12-4	.	TRBJ1-1	CASTKGRGMNTEAFF	TGTGCCAGCACCAAAGGGAGGGGGATGAACACTGAAGCTTTCTTT
few	TRBV7-8	TRBD1	TRBJ1-5	CASTRTGGLRQPQHF	TGTGCCAGCACCCGAACAGGGGGCCTCAGGCAGCCCCAGCATTTT
few	TRBV19	TRBD1	TRBJ2-2	CASRSGQGAGELFF	TGTGCCAGTAGATCGGGACAGGGGGCCGGGGAGCTGTTTTTT
few	TRBV5-1	.	TRBJ1-1	CASSSRGDTYTEAFF	TGCGCCAGCAGCTCCCGGGGGGACACCTACACTGAAGCTTTCTTT
.	TRBV11-2	TRBD1	TRBJ2-7	CASSLDRVRGPYF	TGTGCCAGCAGCTTAGATCGGGTTAGGGGGCCGTACTTC
few	TRBV6-5	.	TRBJ1-1	CASSTHTEAFF	TGTGCCAGCAGCACTCATACTGAAGCTTTCTTT
.	TRBV5-1	TRBD2	TRBJ2-3	CASSDTSGGRSTQYF	TGCGCCAGCAGCGATACTAGCGGGGGGAGGAGTACGCAGTATTTT
many	TRBV28	TRBD2	TRBJ2-1	CASSLGAGGTYNEQFF	TGTGCCAGCAGTTTAGGGGCGGGAGGGACCTACAATGAGCAGTTCTTC
few	TRBV10-3	.	TRBJ2-2	CAISESPLGGELFF	TGTGCCATCAGTGAAAGTCCGCTCGGCGGGGAGCTGTTTTTT
few	TRBV20-1	.	TRBJ1-1	CSARDFQGAFF	TGCAGTGCTAGAGATTTCCAGGGAGCTTTCTTT
many	TRBV7-7	TRBD1	TRBJ2-7	CASSLDRGYEQYF	TGTGCCAGCAGCTTAGACAGGGGTTACGAGCAGTACTTC
few	TRBV30	.	TRBJ2-5	CAWSVDNSETQYF	TGTGCCTGGAGTGTTGATAACAGTGAGACCCAGTACTTC
.	TRBV6-4	.	TRBJ2-2	CASSPSRGTGELFF	TGTGCCAGCAGTCCCTCCAGGGGCACCGGGGAGCTGTTTTTT
few	TRBV20-1	TRBD2	TRBJ2-5	CSQRSGGALETQYF	TGCTCCCAAAGGAGCGGGGGGGCCCTCGAGACCCAGTACTTC
many	TRBV20-1	.	TRBJ1-2	CSAPVEGRWNTF	TGCAGTGCCCCCGTTGAGGGTCGGTGGAACACCTTC